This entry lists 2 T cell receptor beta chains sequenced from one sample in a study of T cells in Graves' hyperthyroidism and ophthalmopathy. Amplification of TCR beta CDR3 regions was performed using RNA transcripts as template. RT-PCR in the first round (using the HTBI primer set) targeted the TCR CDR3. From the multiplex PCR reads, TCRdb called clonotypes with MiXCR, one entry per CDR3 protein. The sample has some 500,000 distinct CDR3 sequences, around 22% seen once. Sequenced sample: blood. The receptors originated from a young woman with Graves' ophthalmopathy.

CDR3 DNA: TGTGCCAGCAGACCGGAAGTCTCCGGGACCCAGTACTTC. Translation: CASRPEVSGTQYF. This chain links TRBV2 with TRBJ2-5; D not resolved. The CDR3 is 13 residues long. CDR1 and CDR2 from the germline V gene are SNHLY and FYNNEI. V was clipped by 6 bases and J by 7 bases, with 15 bases between them.

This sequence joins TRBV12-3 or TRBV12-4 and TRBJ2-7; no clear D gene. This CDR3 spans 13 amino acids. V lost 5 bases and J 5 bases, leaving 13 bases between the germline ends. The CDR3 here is CASSLSHFDEQYF. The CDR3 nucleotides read TGTGCCAGCAGTCTCTCCCATTTCGACGAGCAGTACTTC.